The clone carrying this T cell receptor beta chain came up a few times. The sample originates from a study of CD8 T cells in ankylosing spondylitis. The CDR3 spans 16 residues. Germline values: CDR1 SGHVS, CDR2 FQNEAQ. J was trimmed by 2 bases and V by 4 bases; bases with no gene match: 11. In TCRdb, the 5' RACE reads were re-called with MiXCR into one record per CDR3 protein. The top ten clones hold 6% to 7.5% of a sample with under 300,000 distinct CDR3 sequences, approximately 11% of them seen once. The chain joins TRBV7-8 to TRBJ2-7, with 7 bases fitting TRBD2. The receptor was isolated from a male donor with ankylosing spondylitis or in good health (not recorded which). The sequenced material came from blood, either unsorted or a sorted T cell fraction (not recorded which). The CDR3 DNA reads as TGTGCCAGCAGCTGGCGGCAGCCTAGCGGTACCTACGAGCAGTACTTC. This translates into CASSWRQPSGTYEQYF.